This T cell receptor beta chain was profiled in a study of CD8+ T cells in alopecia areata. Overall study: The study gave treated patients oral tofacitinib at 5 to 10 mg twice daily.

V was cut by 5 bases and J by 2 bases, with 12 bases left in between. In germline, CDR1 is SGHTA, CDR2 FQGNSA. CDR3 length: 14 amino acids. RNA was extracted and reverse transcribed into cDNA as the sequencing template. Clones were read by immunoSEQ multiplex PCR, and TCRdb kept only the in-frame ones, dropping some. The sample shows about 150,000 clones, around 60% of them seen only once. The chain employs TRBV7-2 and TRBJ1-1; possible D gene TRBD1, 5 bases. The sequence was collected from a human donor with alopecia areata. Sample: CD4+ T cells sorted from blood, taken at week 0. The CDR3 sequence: CASSAQGFNTEAFF. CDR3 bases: TGTGCCAGCAGCGCGCAGGGTTTCAACACTGAAGCTTTCTTT.